This T cell receptor beta chain was recovered during a study of ipilimumab plus nivolumab after autologous stem cell transplantation. Turning to the study itself: Patients received a median of roughly 5 ipilimumab and 8 or 9 nivolumab doses. Both relapsed and primary refractory DLBCL were included.

Starting 14 to 28 days after autologous transplant, ipilimumab 1 mg/kg was given. Study-wide results and limits: TCR repertoire, Treg phenotype and gut microbiota reportedly support more study of this approach.

As to this clone: Its antigen remains unknown.

The method was immunoSEQ multiplex PCR; TCRdb's version includes in-frame clones alone and lacks a portion of them. The sample carries 9,500 to 15,000 clones, almost 70% recorded once. CDR1 is SGHRS and CDR2 is YFSETQ in the germline V gene. The CDR3 totals 16 residues. V lost 4 bases, J lost 6 bases, and 12 bases stayed unmatched. The source of this sequence is a male donor with diffuse large B-cell lymphoma. The V gene is TRBV5-1, the J gene TRBJ1-2, with 10 bases identical to TRBD1. Sequenced here: PBMCs, sampled in a trial of ipilimumab plus nivolumab as post-transplant consolidation. In DNA, the CDR3 is TGCGCCAGCAGCACGGGACAGGGGATCCTAAGTGATGGCTACACCTTC. This codes for CASSTGQGILSDGYTF.